The sequence of this T cell receptor beta chain was determined in a study of CD8+ T cells in alopecia areata. Whole-study findings and limits: Patients displayed less clarity in TCR sharing than mice, a finding possibly related to HLA.

PBMCs served as the source from which CD4+ and CD8+ T cells were sorted. Sequencing relied on a cDNA template that was reverse transcribed from extracted RNA. The data were produced by immunoSEQ multiplex PCR, yet TCRdb's version contains in-frame clones alone and is incomplete. Of roughly 120,000 clones listed, less than 80% are singletons. This clone was detected a few times. Its specificity is unknown. The receptor comes from a human donor in good health. Sequencing input: CD4+ T cells sorted from blood.

The CDR3 is CASSEARLAGATYNEQFF. The CDR3, as DNA: TGTGCCAGCAGTGAAGCTAGGCTAGCGGGGGCCACGTACAATGAGCAGTTCTTC. The rearrangement joins TRBV2 to TRBJ2-1; TRBD2 matches at 10 bases. CDR1 is SNHLY, CDR2 FYNNEI, per germline. V shed 0 bases, J shed 4 bases, and the junction held 9 bases outside the gene matches. This CDR3 has 18 residues.